Presented here are 21 T cell receptor beta chains from one specimen sequenced in a study of T cells after yellow fever vaccination. TCRdb reprocessed the 5' RACE reads with MiXCR, giving one entry per CDR3 protein. The profile shows under 150,000 distinct CDR3 sequences, roughly 8% of them singletons. Sequencing was performed on CD4+ T cells sorted from PBMCs, taken 5 days after the yellow fever booster vaccination. The source is a man aged 30 to 45 who received the YFV17D yellow fever vaccine.

In its sample, this clonotype was seen many times. J is TRBJ2-1 and V is TRBV6-2 or TRBV6-3; D not resolved. Germline values: CDR1 MNHEY, CDR2 SVGEGT. This CDR3 contains 11 residues. V was shortened by 7 bases and J by 4 bases, with 5 bases between the two germline ends. CDR3 amino acids: CASTNYNEQFF. In DNA, the CDR3 is TGTGCCAGCACCAATTACAATGAGCAGTTCTTC.

This clonotype was counted ten times or more. The chain joins TRBV7-9 to TRBJ2-1; D is perhaps TRBD1 (5 bases). Trimming left V 5 bases short and J 8 bases short, with 10 bases between. The CDR3 consists of 12 residues. Germline loops: CDR1 SEHNR, CDR2 FQNEAQ (reference sequence). CDR3 nucleotides: TGTGCCAGCAGCCGGCAGGGATATGAGCAGTTCTTC. This sequence encodes CASSRQGYEQFF.

The genes are TRBV29-1 and TRBJ1-5; the D is unclear. Per germline, CDR1 SQVTM and CDR2 ANQGSEA. The CDR3 is 13 amino acids. Between the trimmed V and J ends, which lost 4 bases and 0 bases, there was a span of 7 bases. The CDR3 is CSVGENSNQPQHF. The DNA for the CDR3 is TGCAGCGTTGGTGAGAATAGCAATCAGCCCCAGCATTTT.

This clonotype showed up just a few times. V and J are TRBV5-6 and TRBJ2-7, with 11 nucleotides matching TRBD1. Unmatched junction bases numbered 3, after V lost 3 bases and J lost 4 bases. The germline V gene encodes CDR1 SGHDT and CDR2 YYEEEE. CDR3 length: 14 amino acids. The DNA of the CDR3 is TGTGCCAGCAGCTGGGGACAGGGGGGATACGAGCAGTACTTC. It specifies CASSWGQGGYEQYF.

This clonotype was recorded at least ten times. This sequence joins TRBV7-2 and TRBJ2-7; D is ambiguous. Trimming pared 2 bases from V and 2 bases from J, leaving 19 bases between. Germline assignment: CDR1 SGHTA and CDR2 FQGNSA. The CDR3 is 17 amino acids. In DNA, the CDR3 is TGTGCCAGCAGCTTATCTTGGGCTCCCGCCAAACCCTACGAGCAGTACTTC. Protein product: CASSLSWAPAKPYEQYF.

This clonotype was counted many times. V is TRBV6-5 and J is TRBJ2-1, with 13 bases that match TRBD2. Germline values: CDR1 MNHEY, CDR2 SVGAGI. With 6 bases clipped from V and 6 bases from J, the junction kept 2 bases outside the gene matches. The length of the CDR3 is 14 residues. The CDR3 bases are TGTGCCAGCAGGGGACTAGCGGGACCCAATGAGCAGTTCTTC. This gives the protein CASRGLAGPNEQFF.

This clonotype was found a few times. The chain employs TRBV20-1 and TRBJ2-2; 12 positions match TRBD2. V lost 2 bases to trimming and J lost 7 bases; unmatched junction nucleotides: 11. CDR1 and CDR2 (germline): DFQATT, SNEGSKA (reference sequence). The length of the CDR3 is 17 residues. The CDR3 region is CSARRAGTSGSSGELFF. For the CDR3, the DNA is TGCAGTGCTAGACGGGCGGGGACTAGCGGGTCGAGCGGGGAGCTGTTTTTT.

The chain has TRBV5-1 and TRBJ2-7; weak D call: TRBD2 (6 bases). CDR1 SGHRS and CDR2 YFSETQ come from the germline V gene. The CDR3 totals 15 residues. The germline V and J ends were trimmed by 2 bases and 3 bases, with 15 bases remaining between them. CDR3 protein: CASSFRREYVYEQYF. The CDR3 nucleotides read TGCGCCAGCAGCTTCAGACGGGAGTATGTCTACGAGCAGTACTTC. Drawing the rest from reference TRBV5-1 and TRBJ2-7, the complete variable domain is KAGVTQTPRYLIKTRGQQVTLSCSPISGHRSVSWYQQTPGQGLQFLFEYFSETQRNKGNFPGRFSGRQFSNSRSEMNVSTLELGDSALYLCASSFRREYVYEQYFGPGTRLTVT.

This clonotype has a count of ten or more. The rearrangement uses TRBV15 and TRBJ2-5; a weak D match, TRBD2 (5 bases). The CDR3 has 13 residues. CDR1 and CDR2 (germline): LNHNV, YYDKDF (reference sequence). Trimming shortened V by 3 bases and J by 2 bases, and 7 bases separated the two germline ends. CDR3 DNA: TGTGCCACCAGCAGGGACTTACAAGAGACCCAGTACTTC. This encodes CATSRDLQETQYF.

The sample holds many counts of this clonotype. The chain recombines TRBV30 with TRBJ2-3, with TRBD1 as a possible D gene (5 bases). Germline-derived CDR1 and CDR2 are GTSNPN and SVGIG (reference sequence). The V and J ends lost 5 bases and 14 bases respectively, with 17 bases between them. The CDR3 is 11 amino acids. CDR3 in amino acids: CAWSSGAAGYF. The CDR3 DNA sequence: TGTGCCTGGTCATCTGGGGCGGCTGGGTATTTT. The variable domain in full, with the rest retrieved from reference TRBV30 and TRBJ2-3, is SQTIHQWPATLVQPVGSPLSLECTVEGTSNPNLYWYRQAAGRGLQLLFYSVGIGQISSEVPQNLSASRPQDRQFILSSKKLLLSDSGFYLCAWSSGAAGYFGPGTRLTVL.

Worth noting for this clonotype: This sequence may be a read error, since a much larger clone differs from it by one base. Given the absence of the conserved phenylalanine or tryptophan at the CDR3 end, a read error is likely. The chain carries TRBV28 and TRBJ2-3; TRBD2 is a possible D gene (7 bases). Per the germline V gene, CDR1 is MDHEN and CDR2 is SYDVKM. V was pared by 7 bases and J by 3 bases, with 17 bases between. The CDR3 has 15 amino acids. The CDR3 loop is CASIPGAGVTDTQYL. The CDR3 nucleotides read TGTGCCAGCATCCCGGGGGCGGGAGTGACAGATACGCAGTATTTA.

For the CDR3, the DNA is TGTGCCATCGGGGCTGACTCCTACGAGCAGTACTTC. Its protein product is CAIGADSYEQYF. The rearrangement joins TRBV10-3 to TRBJ2-7, with a weak D call TRBD1 (5 bases). There are 12 residues in the CDR3. Germline V gene data show CDR1 as ENHRY and CDR2 as SYGVKD. V lost 8 bases and J lost 0, with 8 bases in between.

V gene TRBV7-2 combines with J gene TRBJ1-1; possible D gene TRBD1, 5 bases. V shed 1 base and J shed 7 bases, with 16 bases lying between them. The germline V gene has CDR1 SGHTA and CDR2 FQGNSA. The CDR3 totals 15 residues. CDR3 coding DNA: TGTGCCAGCAGCTTAGTCTTGGGAAACAGGATTGAAGCTTTCTTT. It yields the protein CASSLVLGNRIEAFF. Using reference TRBV7-2 and TRBJ1-1 for the parts outside the CDR3, the full variable domain is GAGVSQSPSNKVTEKGKDVELRCDPISGHTALYWYRQSLGQGLEFLIYFQGNSAPDKSGLPSDRFSAERTGGSVSTLTIQRTQQEDSAVYLCASSLVLGNRIEAFFGQGTRLTVV.

This clonotype was counted at least ten times. The rearrangement uses TRBV29-1 and TRBJ1-1; D gene unclear. CDR1 and CDR2 from the germline V gene are SQVTM and ANQGSEA. This CDR3 contains 11 residues. V lost 4 bases and J 8 bases, leaving 11 bases between the germline ends. The CDR3 protein is CSVGGPFEAFF. In DNA, the CDR3 is TGCAGCGTTGGTGGTCCCTTCGAAGCTTTCTTT.

This clonotype was observed many times. V usage is TRBV4-3 and J usage is TRBJ2-1; a possible D gene is TRBD2 (5 bases). Germline-derived CDR1 and CDR2 are LGHNA and YSLEER. CDR3 length: 17 residues. V was trimmed by 0 bases and J by 0 bases, leaving 12 bases between them. DNA for the CDR3: TGCGCCAGCAGCCAAGATGGGGTGGGGAGCTCCTACAATGAGCAGTTCTTC. This sequence encodes CASSQDGVGSSYNEQFF.

This clonotype was seen repeatedly, ten times or more. The chain couples TRBV20-1 to TRBJ1-4, with D possibly being TRBD1 (6 bases). This CDR3 has 13 amino acids. V dropped 5 bases and J dropped 8 bases, with 15 bases sitting between them. CDR1 DFQATT and CDR2 SNEGSKA come from the germline V gene (reference sequence). CDR3 sequence: CSAGTSGDEKLFF. Here the CDR3 DNA reads TGCAGTGCTGGGACAAGTGGGGACGAAAAACTGTTTTTT.

This clonotype showed up many times. V gene TRBV18 combines with J gene TRBJ2-7, with a possible D match to TRBD2 (6 bases). CDR3 length: 16 amino acids. Trimming took off 2 bases at V and 0 bases at J, with 14 bases between the two ends. Germline V gene data show CDR1 as KGHSH and CDR2 as LQKENI. The CDR3 DNA sequence: TGTGCCAGCTCACCAAGGGCTAGCGCCAGCTCCTACGAGCAGTACTTC. Translated: CASSPRASASSYEQYF.

In this sample, this clonotype turned up many times. This chain links TRBV5-1 with TRBJ2-5; TRBD2 matches at 9 bases. V lost 4 bases to trimming and J lost 4 bases; unmatched junction nucleotides: 5. In germline, CDR1 is SGHRS, CDR2 YFSETQ. The CDR3 totals 14 residues. In DNA, the CDR3 is TGCGCCAGCAGCCCGACTAGCGGTGGAGAGACCCAGTACTTC. Its translation: CASSPTSGGETQYF.

This clonotype came up many times. A read error may produce the germline difference seen at one junction end. The rearrangement uses TRBV29-1 and TRBJ1-2; D is perhaps TRBD1 (5 bases). CDR1 is SQVTM, CDR2 ANQGSEA, per germline. There are 8 residues in the CDR3. CDR3 in amino acids: CSVQGSTF. The CDR3 DNA is TGCAGCGTTCAGGGCTCCACCTTC.

This clonotype was observed many times. The chain carries TRBV25-1 and TRBJ2-7; 9 nucleotides agree with TRBD1. Germline loops: CDR1 MGHDK, CDR2 SYGVNS. The V segment lost 4 bases and the J segment 3 bases; nucleotides outside the gene matches: 4. The CDR3 is made up of 14 amino acids. The CDR3: CASSGDRAFYEQYF. CDR3 DNA sequence: TGTGCCAGCAGTGGGGACAGGGCTTTCTACGAGCAGTACTTC.

This clonotype was counted a few times. The chain is built from TRBV23-1 and TRBJ2-7; D ambiguous. TRBV23-1 is recorded as an ORF, its role being uncertain. The CDR3 spans 12 residues. V was clipped by 7 bases and J by 4 bases, with 11 bases between them. The CDR3 bases are TGCGCCAGCATATTAGGGTCTTACGAGCAGTACTTC. Its protein is CASILGSYEQYF.